These 19 T cell receptor beta chains were sequenced from one sample in a study of blood T cells in healthy people across ages (dated by TCRdb to about 2015). Libraries were prepared through 5' RACE. This sample was sequenced with an Illumina HiSeq 2500. A second roughly 7 to 12 cycle PCR used a sample-barcoded 5' primer and a J-beta primer mix. TCRdb trimmed public reads at Q25 via fastp, called clones via MiXCR and kept in-frame beta chains. Records with the same CDR3 protein are collapsed into one entry carrying the most frequent genes and DNA. The sample data list about 1.5 million distinct CDR3 sequences, and approximately 43% of these were observed just once. Approximately 4% of the sample is taken by the ten largest. Sequenced sample: blood. These receptor sequences come from a woman aged 18 to 35 in good health.

This clonotype came up a few times. The chain links TRBV29-1 to TRBJ1-1, with D possibly matching TRBD1 (5 bases). Germline CDR1 and CDR2: SQVTM and ANQGSEA. V lost 5 bases, J lost 3 bases, and 10 bases lay in between. The CDR3 is 12 residues long. This CDR3 is CSVRIQDTEAFF. CDR3 bases: TGCAGCGTTCGTATACAGGACACTGAAGCTTTCTTT.

The rearrangement uses TRBV5-1 and TRBJ2-5, with a tentative D call TRBD2 (5 bases). CDR1 and CDR2 from the germline V gene are SGHRS and YFSETQ. This CDR3 comprises 14 residues. Trimming removed 7 bases at V and 2 bases at J, with 15 bases between. The CDR3 sequence: CASFPSSQQETQYF. The CDR3 bases are TGCGCCAGCTTTCCTAGCAGCCAACAAGAGACCCAGTACTTC.

This clonotype occurred a few times. The chain recombines TRBV7-2 with TRBJ1-5; no clear D. V lost 2 bases and J 1 base, leaving 6 bases between the germline ends. The CDR3 contains 14 residues. The germline CDR1 and CDR2 sequences are SGHTA and FQGNSA. This CDR3 reads CASSLLASNQPQHF. CDR3 sequence (DNA): TGTGCCAGCAGCTTACTGGCCAGCAATCAGCCCCAGCATTTT.

The V gene is TRBV12-3 or TRBV12-4, the J gene TRBJ2-7; unclear D gene. Trimming left V 4 bases short and J 4 bases short, with 14 bases between. The CDR3 runs to 14 residues. This CDR3 is CASSYKGNGYEQYF. The CDR3 nucleotides read TGTGCCAGCAGTTATAAAGGAAACGGGTACGAGCAGTACTTC.

In its sample, this clonotype was seen many times. The J gene is TRBJ1-1, the V gene TRBV11-2; D remains ambiguous. The ends were cut back, 7 bases at V and 0 bases at J, with 9 bases in the middle. The CDR3 covers 13 residues. Germline V gene sequence: CDR1 SGHAT, CDR2 FQNNGV. CDR3 bases: TGTGCCAGCACCCCCCGGATGAACACTGAAGCTTTCTTT. Amino acids: CASTPRMNTEAFF.

This clonotype has a handful of counts. This chain uses TRBV12-3 or TRBV12-4 with TRBJ1-4, with D perhaps matching TRBD1 (5 bases). The CDR3 is made up of 14 amino acids. V gave up 9 bases and J gave up 2 bases, with 13 bases separating them. CDR3 DNA: TGTGCCAGTGGTTCGACAGCGACTAATGAAAAACTGTTTTTT. As protein: CASGSTATNEKLFF.

This rearrangement joins TRBV29-1 to TRBJ2-5; 8 bases are a match to TRBD1. The J segment lost 11 bases and the V segment lost 6 bases, leaving 11 bases of the junction unmatched. The CDR3 totals 12 residues. Germline values: CDR1 SQVTM, CDR2 ANQGSEA. CDR3 nucleotide sequence: TGCAGCGTGGATCGGACAGGGAATGAGCAGTACTTC. The encoded protein is CSVDRTGNEQYF.

CDR3 sequence: CASSSTGTVYNSPLHF. The CDR3 coding sequence is TGTGCCAGCAGCTCCACCGGGACAGTCTATAATTCACCCCTCCACTTT. The chain uses TRBV7-9 and TRBJ1-6, with 7 bases lining up with TRBD1. V lost 4 bases to trimming and J lost 3 bases; unmatched junction nucleotides: 6. Germline CDR1 is SEHNR and CDR2 is FQNEAQ (reference sequence). The CDR3 totals 16 residues.

A few counts support this clonotype. This chain joins TRBV6-2 or TRBV6-3 and TRBJ2-3; perhaps TRBD2 as D (6 bases). CDR1 and CDR2 from the germline V gene are MNHEY and SVGEGT. V was clipped by 5 bases and J by 4 bases, with 16 bases between them. The CDR3 covers 15 residues. CDR3 DNA sequence: TGTGCCAGCAGTCCCCCTGGGGGGACGGCAGATACGCAGTATTTT. This gives the protein CASSPPGGTADTQYF.

The chain has TRBV9 and TRBJ2-1, with TRBD2 identical over 10 bases. CDR1 is SGDLS, CDR2 YYNGEE, per germline. The CDR3 runs 15 residues. With V trimmed by 6 bases and J by 3 bases, 6 bases remained unmatched. The CDR3 DNA reads as TGTGCCAGCAACCAAGCGGGGGGGCTCTACAATGAGCAGTTCTTC. Its translation: CASNQAGGLYNEQFF. The variable domain in full, with the rest retrieved from reference TRBV9 and TRBJ2-1, is DSGVTQTPKHLITATGQRVTLRCSPRSGDLSVYWYQQSLDQGLQFLIQYYNGEERAKGNILERFSAQQFPDLHSELNLSSLELGDSALYFCASNQAGGLYNEQFFGPGTRLTVL.

The chain uses TRBV29-1 and TRBJ2-3, with D possibly being TRBD2 (6 bases). The CDR3 extends over 14 amino acids. Trimming stripped 3 bases from V and 6 bases from J, with 16 bases between. Germline V gene data show CDR1 as SQVTM and CDR2 as ANQGSEA. The CDR3 loop reads CSVDGGGVGDTQYF. DNA for the CDR3: TGCAGCGTTGACGGCGGAGGGGTGGGGGATACGCAGTATTTT.

This clonotype showed up just a few times. V gene TRBV3-1 combines with J gene TRBJ2-5; 11 bases agree with TRBD2. The germline CDR1 and CDR2 sequences are LGHDT and YNNKEL (reference sequence). Trimming cost V 4 bases and J 1 base; bases outside gene matches: 11. CDR3 length equals 18 residues. CDR3 sequence (DNA): TGTGCCAGCAGCCCGCCCGGTGGACTAGCGGGTTTCCAAGAGACCCAGTACTTC. It yields the protein CASSPPGGLAGFQETQYF.

In the case of this clonotype: Given a much more abundant clone one base away, this may be a read error. J is TRBJ2-6 and V is TRBV4-3; D is undetermined. Germline CDR1 reads LGHNA; CDR2 reads YSLEER. The V and J ends lost 2 bases and 0 bases respectively, with 11 bases between them. This CDR3 has 17 residues. The CDR3 DNA sequence: TGCGCCAGCAGCCAAATTGTAGTGGACTCTGGGGCCAACGTCCTGACTTTC. As protein: CASSQIVVDSGANVLTF.

This chain uses TRBV6-5 with TRBJ2-1; no definite D call. Germline lookup yields CDR1 MNHEY and CDR2 SVGAGI. The germline V and J ends were trimmed by 4 bases and 10 bases, with 14 bases remaining between them. This CDR3 has 13 amino acids. DNA for the CDR3: TGTGCCAGCAGTTCTCGCCAACAATGGGAGCAGTTCTTC. It translates to CASSSRQQWEQFF.

There are a few counts of this clonotype. The CDR3 sequence is CSARDSDRDYEQYF. The CDR3 DNA follows: TGCAGTGCTAGAGATTCGGACAGGGACTACGAGCAGTACTTC. The genes are TRBV20-1 and TRBJ2-7, with 8 bases aligning to TRBD1. Germline lookup yields CDR1 DFQATT and CDR2 SNEGSKA (reference sequence). J lost 3 bases, V lost 0 bases, and 4 bases had no gene match. CDR3 length: 14 amino acids.

V usage is TRBV6-5 and J usage is TRBJ2-1; D is unclear. This CDR3 comprises 14 residues. The germline V gene encodes CDR1 MNHEY and CDR2 SVGAGI. With 2 bases removed from V and 10 bases from J, the gap between germline ends came to 15 bases. The CDR3: CASSYRPGRGEQFF. The CDR3 DNA reads TGTGCCAGCAGTTACCGGCCCGGACGTGGGGAGCAGTTCTTC.

This chain connects TRBV7-2 to TRBJ1-2, with D tentatively TRBD1 (6 bases). This CDR3 has 12 amino acids. Germline V gives CDR1 SGHTA, CDR2 FQGNSA. Trimming stripped 5 bases from V and 6 bases from J, with 10 bases between. This CDR3 reads CASSQNRDGYTF. The CDR3 bases are TGTGCCAGCAGCCAGAACAGGGATGGCTACACCTTC.

The chain uses TRBV3-1 and TRBJ1-2, with D uncertain. Germline V gene data show CDR1 as LGHDT and CDR2 as YNNKEL (reference sequence). V was cut by 1 base and J by 8 bases, with 23 bases left in between. The CDR3 length is 17 residues. The CDR3 protein is CASSQGEGTNHLGGYTF. CDR3 in DNA: TGTGCCAGCAGCCAAGGGGAGGGAACCAACCACCTTGGCGGCTACACCTTC.

This clonotype has only a few counts. This chain links TRBV20-1 with TRBJ2-7, with 8 nucleotides matching TRBD2. The CDR3 has 14 amino acids. Germline V gene lookup returns CDR1 DFQATT and CDR2 SNEGSKA (reference sequence). The CDR3, as DNA: TGCAGCGGAACGCGGGGGGCAGCCTCGGACGAGCAGTACTTC. As protein: CSGTRGAASDEQYF.